Presented here are 20 T cell receptor beta chains from one specimen sequenced in a study of blood T cells in healthy people across ages. A second roughly 6 to 12 cycle PCR used barcoded and J-beta primers. TCRdb passed the 5' RACE reads through MiXCR, listing each CDR3 protein once. The profile shows 900,000 to 950,000 distinct CDR3 sequences, just under 30% of them singletons. These data also formed part of another study, on T cells of mothers and their children.

Input material: blood. The receptors derive from a woman aged 40 to 50 in good health.

This clonotype was detected a few times. This sequence joins TRBV4-2 and TRBJ1-2; no clear D. Looked up from germline, CDR1 is LGHNA and CDR2 is YNFKEQ. Between the trimmed V and J ends, which lost 2 bases and 7 bases, there was a span of 11 bases. There are 13 residues in the CDR3. CDR3 sequence: CASSQTGNVGYTF. In DNA, the CDR3 is TGTGCCAGCAGCCAAACGGGGAATGTTGGCTACACCTTC.

The V and J genes are TRBV9 and TRBJ2-3; possibly TRBD2 for D (6 bases). CDR1 and CDR2 (germline): SGDLS, YYNGEE. The CDR3 sequence is 13 residues long. Trimming shortened V by 6 bases and J by 6 bases, and 14 bases separated the two germline ends. The CDR3 here is CASTISGGDTQYF. The CDR3 nucleotides are TGTGCCAGCACGATTAGCGGAGGGGATACGCAGTATTTT.

The chain employs TRBV12-3 or TRBV12-4 and TRBJ1-6, with D hard to call. The V end lost 1 base, the J end lost 1 base, and 8 bases lay between the germline ends. The CDR3 loop spans 16 amino acids. CDR3 DNA: TGTGCCAGCAGTTTAGATCGGCTATCCTATAATTCACCCCTCCACTTT. It yields the protein CASSLDRLSYNSPLHF.

This clonotype appeared many times. The chain uses TRBV29-1 and TRBJ2-7, with D possibly TRBD2 on 7 matching bases. CDR1 is SQVTM, CDR2 ANQGSEA, per germline. The CDR3 length is 15 residues. V lost 3 bases to trimming and J lost 2 bases, with 17 bases between them. The CDR3 DNA reads as TGCAGCGTTGAGGGCGGGGGCAGGGGAACCTACGAGCAGTACTTC. Translation: CSVEGGGRGTYEQYF.

This clonotype has a count of ten or more. The chain is built from TRBV7-3 and TRBJ2-7; 8 bases match TRBD2. Looked up from germline, CDR1 is SGHTA and CDR2 is FQGTGA. This CDR3 has 13 residues. V trimming: 3 bases; J trimming: 4 bases; junction bases outside the gene matches: 2. CDR3: CASSFGRGYEQYF. As DNA, the CDR3 is TGTGCCAGCAGCTTCGGGAGGGGATACGAGCAGTACTTC. The full variable domain, with the rest looked up from reference TRBV7-3 and TRBJ2-7, is GAGVSQTPSNKVTEKGKYVELRCDPISGHTALYWYRQSLGQGPEFLIYFQGTGAADDSGLPNDRFFAVRPEGSVSTLKIQRTERGDSAVYLCASSFGRGYEQYFGPGTRLTVT.

The rearrangement joins TRBV5-1 to TRBJ1-1, with 8 bases identical to TRBD1. The germline V gene encodes CDR1 SGHRS and CDR2 YFSETQ. This CDR3 region has 15 residues. The V gene end was trimmed by 4 bases and the J gene end by 4 bases; junction bases not matched to a gene: 9. The CDR3 is CASSPDRAPSTEAFF. CDR3 bases: TGCGCCAGCAGCCCGGACAGGGCGCCATCCACTGAAGCTTTCTTT.

This clonotype has more than one count but fewer than ten. The V and J genes are TRBV4-3 and TRBJ2-7; D is possibly TRBD1 (6 bases). The CDR3 is 14 residues long. Germline values: CDR1 LGHNA, CDR2 YSLEER. The V end lost 4 bases, the J end lost 5 bases, and 15 bases lay between the germline ends. CDR3 in DNA: TGCGCCAGCAGCCTCACGAAACAGGGAGACGAGCAGTACTTC. Its translation is CASSLTKQGDEQYF.

As for this clonotype: A much bigger clone sits one base away, suggesting this may be a read error. V is TRBV7-2 and J is TRBJ2-7; the D call may be TRBD1 or TRBD2 (5 bases each). The CDR3 loop spans 14 amino acids. The germline V gene has CDR1 SGHTA and CDR2 FQGNSA. V lost 6 bases and J 0 bases, leaving 12 bases between the germline ends. The CDR3 DNA follows: TGTGCCAGCAGTTGTGGGACGGTCTCCTACGAGCAGTACTTC. This sequence encodes CASSCGTVSYEQYF.

This rearrangement joins TRBV7-2 to TRBJ2-6; 7 positions agree with TRBD1. This CDR3 has 19 residues. The germline V gene has CDR1 SGHTA and CDR2 FQGNSA. V lost 2 bases to trimming and J lost 2 bases; unmatched junction nucleotides: 12. The CDR3 DNA reads TGTGCCAGCAGCTTAAGATTGTCAGGGGGAACGCCTGGGGCCAACGTCCTGACTTTC. Its protein product is CASSLRLSGGTPGANVLTF.

The table lists this clonotype with many counts. The chain carries TRBV5-1 and TRBJ2-7; tentatively, D is TRBD2 (5 bases). Trimming took 1 base from V and 3 from J, leaving 11 bases between them. This CDR3 is 14 amino acids long. Germline V gene sequence: CDR1 SGHRS, CDR2 YFSETQ. In DNA, the CDR3 is TGCGCCAGCAGCTTGTCTACGGGAAACTACGAGCAGTACTTC. It encodes CASSLSTGNYEQYF.

A remark on this clonotype: Germline is not matched at one junction end, which may reflect a read error. V is TRBV11-2 and J is TRBJ2-7; tentative D call: TRBD2 (6 bases). CDR3 length: 15 amino acids. Germline CDR1 and CDR2: SGHAT and FQNNGV. The CDR3 is CAGSLEGGMSNEQYF. CDR3 sequence (DNA): TGTGCCGGCAGCTTAGAGGGAGGAATGAGTAACGAGCAGTACTTC.

This clonotype turned up a few times. The chain couples TRBV5-1 to TRBJ2-2; 8 bases match TRBD1. Germline V gene sequence: CDR1 SGHRS, CDR2 YFSETQ. V trimming: 4 bases; J trimming: 3 bases; junction bases outside the gene matches: 5. The CDR3 length is 15 residues. Here the CDR3 DNA reads TGCGCCAGCAGCGGAGGACAGGGAGACACCGGGGAGCTGTTTTTT. This codes for CASSGGQGDTGELFF. Full variable domain (remainder filled in from reference TRBV5-1 and TRBJ2-2): KAGVTQTPRYLIKTRGQQVTLSCSPISGHRSVSWYQQTPGQGLQFLFEYFSETQRNKGNFPGRFSGRQFSNSRSEMNVSTLELGDSALYLCASSGGQGDTGELFFGEGSRLTVL.

The V call is TRBV20-1, the J call TRBJ1-4; D unclear. The CDR3 is 12 residues long. V lost 2 bases and J lost 6, with 7 bases in between. Germline V gene lookup returns CDR1 DFQATT and CDR2 SNEGSKA (reference sequence). The CDR3 loop is CSARLADEKLFF. For the CDR3, the DNA is TGCAGTGCTAGATTGGCGGATGAAAAACTGTTTTTT.

The chain joins TRBV28 to TRBJ1-6; the D gene is possibly TRBD1 (5 bases). The germline V gene encodes CDR1 MDHEN and CDR2 SYDVKM. V was clipped by 5 bases and J by 11 bases, with 19 bases between them. The CDR3 has 15 amino acids. This CDR3 reads CASSTAGTGVAPLHF. The DNA for the CDR3 is TGTGCCAGCAGTACAGCCGGGACGGGGGTAGCACCCCTCCACTTT.

This clonotype has a count of ten or more. The V gene is TRBV6-6, the J gene TRBJ2-7; perhaps D is TRBD1 or TRBD2 (5 bases each). Germline V gives CDR1 MNHNY, CDR2 SVGAGI (reference sequence). Trimming stripped 0 bases from V and 2 bases from J, with 11 bases between. The CDR3 loop spans 15 amino acids. The CDR3 loop is CASSYSTGGPYEQYF. DNA of the CDR3: TGTGCCAGCAGTTACTCCACAGGAGGCCCCTACGAGCAGTACTTC.

This clonotype was picked up a small number of times. The chain combines TRBV6-5 with TRBJ1-2; D unclear. Germline CDR1 is MNHEY and CDR2 is SVGAGI. There are 15 residues in the CDR3. V was shortened by 0 bases and J by 0 bases, with 8 bases between the two germline ends. This CDR3 reads CASSYSPDTNYGYTF. The CDR3 nucleotides are TGTGCCAGCAGTTACTCCCCGGATACTAACTATGGCTACACCTTC.

CDR3 sequence reads: CASSIGQAINSYEQYF. The CDR3 DNA reads as TGTGCCAGCTCAATTGGCCAGGCCATTAACTCCTACGAGCAGTACTTC. This chain connects TRBV18 to TRBJ2-7; no definite D call. Per germline, CDR1 KGHSH and CDR2 LQKENI. Between the trimmed V and J ends, which lost 5 bases and 0 bases, there was a span of 17 bases. The CDR3 consists of 16 residues.

In DNA form, the CDR3 reads TGCAGTGCCTTAGAAACGGGATATAATGAAAAACTGTTTTTT. Its protein product is CSALETGYNEKLFF. The rearrangement joins TRBV20-1 to TRBJ1-4; no reliable D call. Germline V gene lookup returns CDR1 DFQATT and CDR2 SNEGSKA (reference sequence). The CDR3 spans 14 residues. Trimming left V 6 bases short and J 4 bases short, with 15 bases between.

The table lists this clonotype with many counts. The chain carries TRBV10-2 and TRBJ1-5; TRBD1 matches 7 bases. V gave up 4 bases and J gave up 4 bases; unmatched junction bases: 16. The CDR3 covers 18 residues. CDR1 WSHSY and CDR2 SAAADI come from the germline V gene. For the CDR3, the DNA is TGCGCCAGCAGTGCCAGTACAGGGGTCCGGATAGGAAATCAGCCCCAGCATTTT. It translates to CASSASTGVRIGNQPQHF.

This clonotype was detected many times. The CDR3 DNA sequence: TGTGCCAGCAGCTTGATAAACTACGAGCAGTACTTC. Amino acids: CASSLINYEQYF. V and J are TRBV5-6 and TRBJ2-7; D remains ambiguous. The length of the CDR3 is 12 residues. With 1 base removed from V and 3 bases from J, the gap between germline ends came to 5 bases. Germline V gene sequence: CDR1 SGHDT, CDR2 YYEEEE.